This T cell receptor (beta chain) was recovered during a study of graft-versus-host responses after intestinal transplantation. Regarding this clone: Its matching antigen is unknown.

The CDR3 loop spans 14 amino acids. Germline CDR1 and CDR2: MNHEY and SMNVEV (reference sequence). V dropped 4 bases and J dropped 5; count of bases not matched to a gene: 4. Produced via immunoSEQ multiplex PCR; TCRdb's table is partial and in-frame only. The data show some 110,000 clones, 93% seen once. The receptor was derived from a human donor who was the organ donor for an intestinal transplant. The sample was unstimulated CD8+ T cells sorted from spleen or lymph node cells, taken before transplant. J is TRBJ2-7 and V is TRBV27; 11 nucleotides align to TRBD1. CDR3 in amino acids: CASSWGQGGNEQYF. The CDR3 DNA follows: TGTGCCAGCAGTTGGGGACAGGGGGGCAACGAGCAGTACTTC.